One and the same sample provided the 28 T cell receptor beta chains below, sequenced in a study of shared clonotypes between healthy human individuals. The assay was immunoSEQ multiplex PCR, and TCRdb's table has in-frame clones only and misses some. This sample carries roughly 300,000 clones, about nine tenths of them seen once, and the ten largest clones take under 20%. What was sequenced was memory CD8+ T cells sorted from blood. Regarding subset: CD45RO+ cells pooled with CCR7-negative TemRA cells. These receptors originate from a man between 18 and 29 years old in good health.

This chain joins TRBV15 and TRBJ2-7; 7 positions match TRBD1. The CDR3 length is 17 residues. V was clipped by 0 bases and J by 5 bases; unmatched bases: 13. The V gene's germline CDR1 is LNHNV and CDR2 YYDKDF (reference sequence). CDR3 residues: CATSRDLGGPLPDEQYF. In nucleotides, the CDR3 is TGTGCCACCAGCAGAGATTTAGGGGGCCCTCTTCCGGACGAGCAGTACTTC.

A note on this clone: This specimen includes other DNA sequences encoding the same CDR3. The rearrangement links TRBV19 to TRBJ1-2, with a weak D call TRBD1 (6 bases). Germline loops: CDR1 LNHDA, CDR2 SQIVND (reference sequence). The germline V and J ends were trimmed by 6 bases and 4 bases, with 9 bases remaining between them. The CDR3 runs 12 residues. The CDR3 bases are TGTGCCAGTAGCACACAGGGCTATGGCTACACCTTC. It yields the protein CASSTQGYGYTF.

The gene calls are TRBV7-9 and TRBJ2-3; D is unresolved. Germline V CDR1 and CDR2: SEHNR, FQNEAQ (reference sequence). The length of the CDR3 is 16 residues. With 6 bases removed from V and 3 bases from J, the gap between germline ends came to 19 bases. Here the CDR3 reads CASSFYFVFWTDTQYF. The CDR3 DNA reads as TGTGCCAGCAGTTTTTATTTCGTCTTTTGGACAGATACGCAGTATTTT.

The chain employs TRBV7-9 and TRBJ1-2; weak D call: TRBD1 (5 bases). The germline V and J ends were trimmed by 4 bases and 1 base, with 10 bases remaining between them. The germline V gene has CDR1 SEHNR and CDR2 FQNEAQ (reference sequence). This CDR3 has 14 amino acids. The DNA for the CDR3 is TGTGCCAGCAGCTCCCAGACAGATAACTATGGCTACACCTTC. It codes for CASSSQTDNYGYTF.

The chain is built from TRBV5-1 and TRBJ1-2, with unresolved D. The CDR3 extends over 13 amino acids. Trimming removed 2 bases from V and 8 bases from J, with 13 bases in between. Germline-derived CDR1 and CDR2 are SGHRS and YFSETQ. The CDR3 protein is CASSFYRGWGYTF. CDR3 bases: TGCGCCAGCAGCTTTTACCGAGGGTGGGGCTACACCTTC.

V gene TRBV5-6 combines with J gene TRBJ2-3, with TRBD1 as a possible D gene (5 bases). Germline V lookup: CDR1 SGHDT, CDR2 YYEEEE. V lost 0 bases and J lost 3, with 8 bases in between. CDR3 length: 14 residues. The CDR3 DNA is TGTGCCAGCAGCTTGGAGGGGAATACAGATACGCAGTATTTT. Amino acids: CASSLEGNTDTQYF.

This clone was seen a handful of times. The V gene is TRBV5-1, the J gene TRBJ2-3, with D perhaps TRBD1 (5 bases). CDR1 is SGHRS, CDR2 YFSETQ, per germline. The CDR3 sequence is 16 residues long. Trimming shortened V by 4 bases and J by 4 bases, and 19 bases separated the two germline ends. CDR3 DNA sequence: TGCGCCAGCAGCCCGATTCAGGGCCCTCAGTCAGATACGCAGTATTTT. Encoded protein: CASSPIQGPQSDTQYF.

This clone was observed once. This chain links TRBV27 with TRBJ2-1, with 12 positions matching TRBD2. The CDR3 is 18 residues long. J was trimmed by 2 bases and V by 5 bases; bases with no gene match: 10. The germline V gene encodes CDR1 MNHEY and CDR2 SMNVEV (reference sequence). CDR3 sequence: CASSTVRLAGVTYNEQFF. CDR3 in DNA: TGTGCCAGCAGTACTGTTCGACTAGCGGGGGTGACCTACAATGAGCAGTTCTTC.

The chain carries TRBV7-9 and TRBJ2-1; D may be TRBD1 or TRBD2 (5 bases each). Germline V lookup: CDR1 SEHNR, CDR2 FQNEAQ (reference sequence). The CDR3 runs to 17 residues. Trimming took off 0 bases at V and 4 bases at J, with 16 bases between the two ends. The CDR3 spells CASSLAQGVGVYNEQFF. The CDR3 nucleotides read TGTGCCAGCAGCTTAGCCCAGGGCGTGGGGGTTTACAATGAGCAGTTCTTC.

The rearrangement links TRBV5-1 to TRBJ2-7; D gene ambiguous. The CDR3 runs to 14 residues. Trimming cost V 1 base and J 3 bases, with 11 bases left between them. Germline CDR1 SGHRS, CDR2 YFSETQ. The CDR3 protein is CASSLRRNDYEQYF. In nucleotides, the CDR3 is TGCGCCAGCAGCTTGCGACGGAACGACTACGAGCAGTACTTC.

The CDR3 nucleotides are TGCGCCAGCAGTGAGTTGGCTAGCGGTCTCAATGAGCAGTTCTTC. Its protein product is CASSELASGLNEQFF. The chain carries TRBV10-1 and TRBJ2-1; 7 nucleotides align to TRBD2. The V gene's germline CDR1 is WNHNN and CDR2 SYGVQD (reference sequence). The trim removed 1 base at V and 6 bases at J, leaving 6 bases unmatched. The CDR3 has 15 residues.

The rearrangement links TRBV5-1 to TRBJ2-7; possibly TRBD2 for D (6 bases). CDR1 is SGHRS, CDR2 YFSETQ, per germline. The CDR3 is made up of 12 amino acids. The ends were cut back, 4 bases at V and 9 bases at J, with 14 bases in the middle. CDR3 protein: CASSLGRSGQYF. The DNA for the CDR3 is TGCGCCAGCAGCCTAGGACGTAGCGGGCAGTACTTC.

The V gene is TRBV7-9, the J gene TRBJ1-4, with D unresolved. Germline V CDR1 and CDR2: SEHNR, FQNEAQ (reference sequence). This CDR3 spans 15 amino acids. Trimming removed 2 bases at V and 8 bases at J, with 15 bases between. In nucleotides, the CDR3 is TGTGCCAGCAGCTTAAACCTTGGGGAAAGGGAAAAACTGTTTTTT. This translates into CASSLNLGEREKLFF.

The chain employs TRBV5-1 and TRBJ2-6; D is perhaps TRBD2 (6 bases). In germline, CDR1 is SGHRS, CDR2 YFSETQ. This CDR3 spans 18 amino acids. Trimming removed 0 bases from V and 0 bases from J, with 13 bases in between. In DNA, the CDR3 is TGCGCCAGCAGCTTGGTGTGGCGGGACCTCTCTGGGGCCAACGTCCTGACTTTC. Translation gives CASSLVWRDLSGANVLTF.

This chain links TRBV5-1 with TRBJ1-5, with unresolved D. V shed 6 bases and J shed 2 bases, with 9 bases lying between them. The CDR3 length is 13 residues. The germline gives CDR1 SGHRS, CDR2 YFSETQ. CDR3 nucleotide sequence: TGCGCCAGCACCCCCCCATGCAATCAGCCCCAGCATTTT. This translates into CASTPPCNQPQHF. Supplemented by reference TRBV5-1 and TRBJ1-5, the full variable domain reads KAGVTQTPRYLIKTRGQQVTLSCSPISGHRSVSWYQQTPGQGLQFLFEYFSETQRNKGNFPGRFSGRQFSNSRSEMNVSTLELGDSALYLCASTPPCNQPQHFGDGTRLSIL.

The chain uses TRBV10-3 and TRBJ1-2, with D uncertain. Trimming pared 4 bases from V and 7 bases from J, leaving 19 bases between. This CDR3 is 15 amino acids long. Germline V gives CDR1 ENHRY, CDR2 SYGVKD. The CDR3 region has the DNA TGTGCCATCAGTGCAGGAGTCTTCTCGGTATCTGGCTACACCTTC. This gives the protein CAISAGVFSVSGYTF.

The rearrangement uses TRBV27 and TRBJ2-1, with D hard to call. V was shortened by 8 bases and J by 6 bases, with 20 bases between the two germline ends. The CDR3 covers 15 residues. Per germline, CDR1 MNHEY and CDR2 SMNVEV (reference sequence). The CDR3 nucleotides read TGTGCCAGCGGCTTACAGCTTCCGCCCTCCAATGAGCAGTTCTTC. This sequence encodes CASGLQLPPSNEQFF.

V usage is TRBV10-3 and J usage is TRBJ2-1; D is ambiguous. Germline CDR1 is ENHRY and CDR2 is SYGVKD. This CDR3 has 11 amino acids. Trimming took 6 bases from V and 8 from J, leaving 8 bases between them. CDR3 nucleotide sequence: TGTGCCATCAGGACCCCGGATGAGCAGTTCTTC. Translation gives CAIRTPDEQFF.

For the CDR3, the DNA is TGTGCCTGGAGCTCCGGGACTAGCGTCTACAATGAGCAGTTCTTC. It yields the protein CAWSSGTSVYNEQFF. The gene calls are TRBV30 and TRBJ2-1, with 10 nucleotides matching TRBD2. Germline V gene lookup returns CDR1 GTSNPN and CDR2 SVGIG (reference sequence). The J segment lost 3 bases and the V segment lost 3 bases, leaving 5 bases of the junction unmatched. There are 15 residues in the CDR3.

The rearrangement links TRBV6-5 to TRBJ2-2; 14 nucleotides line up with TRBD2. With 7 bases clipped from V and 6 bases from J, the junction kept 1 base outside the gene matches. CDR1 and CDR2 (germline): MNHEY, SVGAGI. The CDR3 runs to 14 residues. CDR3 sequence: CASTGLAGAGELFF. CDR3 DNA: TGTGCCAGCACGGGACTAGCGGGAGCCGGGGAGCTGTTTTTT.

This CDR3 is CASSLVAGGQVEQFF. In DNA, the CDR3 is TGCGCCAGCAGCTTGGTAGCGGGAGGGCAAGTTGAGCAGTTCTTC. V gene TRBV5-1 combines with J gene TRBJ2-1, with 11 bases that match TRBD2. The CDR3 covers 15 residues. Losses at the gene ends were 0 bases for V and 9 bases for J; bases not matched to a gene: 5. Germline V CDR1 and CDR2: SGHRS, YFSETQ.

This clone was found once. V usage is TRBV7-9 and J usage is TRBJ2-2, with D possibly matching TRBD1 (5 bases). V lost 1 base and J 1 base, leaving 10 bases between the germline ends. The CDR3 runs 16 residues. CDR1 and CDR2 (germline): SEHNR, FQNEAQ (reference sequence). The CDR3 sequence: CASSLEGVVNTGELFF. As DNA, the CDR3 is TGTGCCAGCAGCTTAGAAGGGGTTGTGAACACCGGGGAGCTGTTTTTT.

V and J are TRBV2 and TRBJ2-7, with no clear D. Per the germline V gene, CDR1 is SNHLY and CDR2 is FYNNEI. The V end lost 7 bases, the J end lost 3 bases, and 13 bases lay between the germline ends. The CDR3 is made up of 13 amino acids. The CDR3 DNA reads TGTGCCAGCATGGGTTTGCTAAGCTACGAGCAGTACTTC. It yields the protein CASMGLLSYEQYF.

The J gene is TRBJ1-3, the V gene TRBV7-8; no firm D call. Germline V CDR1 and CDR2: SGHVS, FQNEAQ. Trimming shortened V by 1 base and J by 0 bases, and 10 bases separated the two germline ends. This CDR3 has 16 residues. Here the CDR3 DNA reads TGTGCCAGCAGCTTAGAGAGTGCTAGCTCTGGAAACACCATATATTTT. This gives the protein CASSLESASSGNTIYF.

This chain uses TRBV2 with TRBJ2-7; a possible D gene is TRBD1 (6 bases). The germline CDR1 and CDR2 sequences are SNHLY and FYNNEI. This CDR3 is built from 14 residues. Trimming left V 8 bases short and J 3 bases short, with 17 bases between. As DNA, the CDR3 is TGTGCCAGCGACCAGGGGAGCCTCGTCTACGAGCAGTACTTC. Translation gives CASDQGSLVYEQYF.

The chain uses TRBV29-1 and TRBJ1-1; possibly TRBD1 for D (5 bases). V lost 3 bases and J 7 bases, leaving 12 bases between the germline ends. The CDR3 runs 12 residues. Germline V gene data show CDR1 as SQVTM and CDR2 as ANQGSEA. The CDR3 region has the DNA TGCAGCGTTGAGGAGGGGCCGGGTGAAGCTTTCTTT. Translation: CSVEEGPGEAFF.

Regarding this clone: Only one base separates this from a far larger clonotype, so it likely reflects a read error. The identical CDR3 is also encoded by other nucleotide sequences in the sample. The chain has TRBV7-9 and TRBJ2-7; D not resolved. V lost 3 bases to trimming and J lost 3 bases, with 6 bases between them. CDR3 length equals 12 residues. Germline V CDR1 and CDR2: SEHNR, FQNEAQ (reference sequence). The CDR3 DNA reads TGTGCCAGCAGCTTTGGGGTCTACGAGCAGTACTTC. This codes for CASSFGVYEQYF. The variable domain in full, with the rest retrieved from reference TRBV7-9 and TRBJ2-7, is DTGVSQNPRHKITKRGQNVTFRCDPISEHNRLYWYRQTLGQGPEFLTYFQNEAQLEKSRLLSDRFSAERPKGSFSTLEIQRTEQGDSAMYLCASSFGVYEQYFGPGTRLTVT.

CDR3 region: CASGGLQGTYNSPLHF. The CDR3 region has the DNA TGTGCCAGCGGGGGCTTACAGGGAACCTATAATTCACCCCTCCACTTT. The rearrangement uses TRBV28 and TRBJ1-6, with a weak D call TRBD1 (6 bases). CDR1 is MDHEN, CDR2 SYDVKM, per germline. The CDR3 is 16 amino acids. The ends were cut back, 8 bases at V and 2 bases at J, with 16 bases in the middle.